This paragraph reports one T cell receptor beta chain. Taking its sample share into account, this clonotype is medium-sized (0.01 to 0.1%). Its cognate antigen has yet to be identified. No clone much larger than this one lies a single base away; base qualities are absent. The germline V gene provides CDR1 SGHRS and CDR2 YFSETQ. The junction carries 6 bases between V and J, which are trimmed by 3 bases and 5 bases respectively. Counted from cysteine to phenylalanine, this CDR3 has 11 amino acids. The sequence is cut down to CDR3 DNA, 33 bases in frame from base 1. The treatment or condition tag for this specimen amounts to: alpha-V12: anti-TRBV12 scFv linked to anti-CD3 scFv. T cells were expanded from blood mononuclear cells for 2 to 3 days using either anti-CD3 antibody OKT3 or CD3/CD28 Dynabeads. The anti-TRBV12 bispecific sample was derived from a coculture of Jurkat leukemia cells with normal T cells and was compared against an anti-CD19 bispecific control coculture. The expanded T cells were grown in RPMI 1640 containing around 9.7% fetal bovine serum, recombinant human IL-2 (about 100 IU/ml) and IL-7 (roughly 5 ng/ml). For cocultures, about 5 x 10^4 normal T cells were combined with about 5 x 10^4 target cells and bispecific antibody in approximately 110 ul and incubated for 17 hours at 37 degrees C. Each bispecific antibody was composed of two single-chain variable fragments, which were expressed in a single-chain diabody format with a His tag. Effector T cells came from healthy human donors; peripheral blood mononuclear cells were isolated from leukapheresis samples by Ficoll density gradient centrifugation.

These data come from a study of beta chain bispecific antibodies for T cell cancers listed by TCRdb under 2021. At the level of the whole study: T cells from healthy donors were cocultured with T cell leukemia lines in the presence of bispecific antibodies, after which the depletion of each TRBV family was measured by TRBV sequencing of the surviving cells. Surface TRBV12 (TRBV12-3) was expressed on Jurkat cells, and surface TRBV5-5 was expressed on HPB-ALL cells. The research as a whole found: Leukemia cell line cells were mixed with normal T cells in each sequenced sample, and most of the targeted TRBV signal was derived from the leukemia cells rather than from the normal T cells. Relative to anti-CD19, anti-TRBV12 exposure cut the share of total TRBV signal from TRBV12-3 by approximately 99%, while TRBV12-4 dropped by 35% to 40%, which was not significant. Apart from the targeted and closely related genes, all other TRBV family members appeared to be unaffected by the TRBV-directed bispecific antibodies. Cross-reactivity of the anti-TRBV5-5 antibody with TRBV5-6 was attributed to high sequence similarity between the two genes.

The libraries included unique molecular identifier barcodes, and the barcodes were used to quantify clonotypes. Qiagen AllPrep DNA/RNA Micro kits were used to isolate total RNA, and an Agilent TapeStation was used to check RNA quality. TCR beta libraries were built by 5' RACE: cDNA synthesis followed by two PCR steps using TCR beta constant-region gene-specific primers. An Illumina MiSeq platform was used to sequence the TCR beta libraries. On the authors' methods: MIGEC, MiXCR and VDJtools were used for read processing. The frequency of each clonotype was calculated as the fraction of all unique molecular identifiers in the sample that belonged to that clonotype. Nonfunctional TRBV genes classified in IMGT as pseudogenes or open reading frames, for example TRBV1, TRBV12-1 and TRBV21, were left out. TCRdb applied fastp at Q25 and MiXCR to the public reads, then kept only in-frame beta chains. CDR3 protein sequences are deduplicated, and each keeps its most common genes and DNA. The V and J calls and clone size come from TCRdb's table, not from the authors' own analysis. The sample table contains some 20,000 distinct CDR3 sequences; only one count was recorded for approximately 2% of them. More than 4.5% of the sample comes from the top ten.

Sequenced material: healthy donor T cells cultured with leukemia cells, taken from a culture containing a bispecific antibody targeting TCR Vbeta12. The rearranged chain carries TRBV5-1 and TRBJ2-7; too little of a D gene remains to name it. The receptor was derived from a human donor in good health. Some clones in this sample may be carry-over from other donors' samples. The CDR3 sequence is CASSSGNEQYF. Read as DNA, the sequence is TGCGCCAGCAGCTCAGGCAACGAGCAGTACTTC.